Presented here are 27 T cell receptor beta chains from one specimen sequenced in a study of early T cells in non-severe SARS-CoV-2 infection. Each CDR3 protein is one row after TCRdb ran MiXCR on the 5' RACE reads. The sample carries 100,000 or so distinct CDR3 sequences, approximately 16% recorded once. This sample comprised whole blood, obtained at baseline. Receptors were obtained from an adult who was a healthcare worker with PCR-confirmed SARS-CoV-2 infection or an uninfected control (not recorded which).

In DNA, the CDR3 is TGTGCCAGCGGGAGAGAGACCCAGTACTTC. It specifies CASGRETQYF. The chain has TRBV2 and TRBJ2-5; D is possibly TRBD2 (5 bases). The ends were cut back, 8 bases at V and 4 bases at J, with 5 bases in the middle. CDR1 SNHLY and CDR2 FYNNEI come from the germline V gene. The CDR3 spans 10 residues.

The chain links TRBV7-8 to TRBJ2-3; possibly TRBD2 for D (6 bases). CDR1 and CDR2 (germline): SGHVS, FQNEAQ. The V gene lost 6 bases and the J gene lost 1 base, with 17 bases spanning the gap. The CDR3 loop spans 16 amino acids. The DNA of the CDR3 is TGTGCCAGCAGTCCACCGATGGGAGGTGGCACAGATACGCAGTATTTT. Protein sequence: CASSPPMGGGTDTQYF.

The V call is TRBV18, the J call TRBJ2-7; TRBD1 agrees at 7 bases. Losses at the gene ends were 0 bases for V and 2 bases for J; bases not matched to a gene: 4. Germline-derived CDR1 and CDR2 are KGHSH and LQKENI. This CDR3 has 15 amino acids. The chain's CDR3 is CASSPPGTAPYEQYF. For the CDR3, the DNA is TGTGCCAGCTCACCACCCGGGACAGCCCCCTACGAGCAGTACTTC.

In this sample, this clonotype turned up many times. The chain links TRBV12-3 or TRBV12-4 to TRBJ2-1; unclear D gene. The CDR3 has 13 residues. V dropped 3 bases and J dropped 6 bases, with 9 bases sitting between them. Here the CDR3 reads CASSLNRLNEQFF. As DNA, the CDR3 is TGTGCCAGCAGTTTGAACAGACTCAATGAGCAGTTCTTC.

The V call is TRBV2, the J call TRBJ2-1; no reliable D call. The CDR3 length is 15 residues. Trimming left V 3 bases short and J 0 bases short, with 9 bases between. Germline loops: CDR1 SNHLY, CDR2 FYNNEI. The CDR3: CASSDGEISYNEQFF. The CDR3 nucleotides are TGTGCCAGCAGTGATGGCGAGATCTCCTACAATGAGCAGTTCTTC.

This clonotype came up many times. The chain uses TRBV6-2 or TRBV6-3 and TRBJ1-5; 7 bases align to TRBD1. With V trimmed by 2 bases and J by 4 bases, 5 bases remained unmatched. The germline V gene has CDR1 MNHEY and CDR2 SVGEGT. There are 15 residues in the CDR3. This CDR3 is CASSYAGTANQPQHF. The CDR3 coding sequence is TGTGCCAGCAGTTACGCCGGGACAGCTAATCAGCCCCAGCATTTT.

The chain uses TRBV10-3 and TRBJ1-2, with D unclear. V lost 0 bases to trimming and J lost 8 bases, with 10 bases between them. Germline CDR1 and CDR2: ENHRY and SYGVKD. The CDR3 is 13 residues long. CDR3 coding DNA: TGTGCCATCAGTGAGTCTGAAGGAGGGGGCTACACCTTC. Translation gives CAISESEGGGYTF.

V usage is TRBV12-3 or TRBV12-4 and J usage is TRBJ2-7, with D tentatively TRBD2 (5 bases). The CDR3 spans 12 residues. The V end lost 8 bases, the J end lost 5 bases, and 13 bases lay between the germline ends. Here the CDR3 reads CASRSRGHEQYF. CDR3 coding DNA: TGTGCCAGCCGATCTCGGGGTCACGAGCAGTACTTC.

This clonotype appeared a few times. V usage is TRBV7-9 and J usage is TRBJ1-3; the D gene is possibly TRBD1 (6 bases). The V end lost 4 bases, the J end lost 0 bases, and 16 bases lay between the germline ends. The length of the CDR3 is 17 residues. From germline, CDR1 is SEHNR and CDR2 FQNEAQ (reference sequence). The CDR3 sequence: CASSSTQGRLSGNTIYF. CDR3 sequence (DNA): TGTGCCAGCAGCTCGACGCAGGGGCGCCTCTCTGGAAACACCATATATTTT.

For this clonotype: The junction differs from germline at one of its ends, possibly a read error. V usage is TRBV28 and J usage is TRBJ1-5; TRBD1 aligns across 7 bases. The CDR3 covers 15 residues. Germline V gives CDR1 MDHEN, CDR2 SYDVKM. CDR3 in amino acids: CASRLSQGLGQPQHF. In DNA, the CDR3 is TGTGCCAGCAGATTATCACAGGGGCTGGGACAGCCCCAGCATTTT.

The rearrangement uses TRBV12-3 or TRBV12-4 and TRBJ2-1; D possibly uses TRBD1 or TRBD2 (5 bases each). The V end was cut by 2 bases, the J end by 6 bases, with 11 bases between. The CDR3 loop spans 14 amino acids. The CDR3 here is CASSLRGGSNEQFF. The CDR3 DNA is TGTGCCAGCAGTTTACGTGGGGGATCCAATGAGCAGTTCTTC.

A few counts support this clonotype. The genes are TRBV25-1 and TRBJ2-5; the D is unclear. V was clipped by 1 base and J by 3 bases, with 9 bases between them. CDR3 size: 14 residues. In germline, CDR1 is MGHDK, CDR2 SYGVNS. The chain's CDR3 is CASSEFRMEETQYF. The CDR3 DNA sequence: TGTGCCAGCAGTGAATTTCGTATGGAAGAGACCCAGTACTTC.

This clonotype was detected a few times. V is TRBV12-3 or TRBV12-4 and J is TRBJ2-5; TRBD2 is a possible D gene (6 bases). The CDR3 runs to 13 residues. Trimming pared 6 bases from V and 4 bases from J, leaving 12 bases between. The CDR3 nucleotides are TGTGCCAGCAGCATCGGAGGGGTAGAGACCCAGTACTTC. This encodes CASSIGGVETQYF.

The rearrangement uses TRBV2 and TRBJ2-3; 9 positions agree with TRBD1. The CDR3 runs to 12 residues. Trimming took 9 bases from V and 3 from J; bases not matched to a gene: 1. Germline V lookup: CDR1 SNHLY, CDR2 FYNNEI. CDR3 bases: TGTGCCAGAGGACAGGGGACAGATACGCAGTATTTT. This codes for CARGQGTDTQYF.

This clonotype was counted between two and nine times. V is TRBV7-6 and J is TRBJ1-1; TRBD1 is a possible D gene (6 bases). This CDR3 is 13 amino acids long. Germline-derived CDR1 and CDR2 are SGHVS and FNYEAQ. The V end lost 4 bases, the J end lost 7 bases, and 13 bases lay between the germline ends. This CDR3 is CASSYYMDSEAFF. The CDR3, as DNA: TGTGCCAGCAGCTACTATATGGACAGTGAAGCTTTCTTT.

This clonotype was counted many times. The chain has TRBV2 and TRBJ2-3; D possibly matches TRBD1 or TRBD2 (6 bases each). This CDR3 has 15 amino acids. Trimming took off 4 bases at V and 2 bases at J, with 13 bases between the two ends. Germline V gene lookup returns CDR1 SNHLY and CDR2 FYNNEI. The CDR3 is CASSVTRGSTDTQYF. CDR3 nucleotide sequence: TGTGCCAGCAGTGTGACTAGGGGGTCCACAGATACGCAGTATTTT. The entire variable domain, with the rest obtained from reference TRBV2 and TRBJ2-3, is as follows: EPEVTQTPSHQVTQMGQEVILRCVPISNHLYFYWYRQILGQKVEFLVSFYNNEISEKSEIFDDQFSVERPDGSNFTLKIRSTKLEDSAMYFCASSVTRGSTDTQYFGPGTRLTVL.

This clonotype showed up just a few times. The CDR3 region has the DNA TGTGCCAGCAGCTCCTCCTTATACGAGCAGTACTTC. Protein: CASSSSLYEQYF. The gene calls are TRBV12-3 or TRBV12-4 and TRBJ2-7; D gene ambiguous. The V and J ends lost 6 bases and 4 bases respectively, with 10 bases between them. This CDR3 comprises 12 residues.

V is TRBV20-1 and J is TRBJ2-5, with TRBD2 matching over 10 bases. CDR1 DFQATT and CDR2 SNEGSKA come from the germline V gene (reference sequence). Trimming cost V 1 base and J 2 bases; bases outside gene matches: 1. The CDR3 is made up of 14 amino acids. CDR3 nucleotides: TGCAGTGCTAGAGTACTAGCGGGGCAAGAGACCCAGTACTTC. It translates to CSARVLAGQETQYF.

V is TRBV5-1 and J is TRBJ2-3; 14 bases agree with TRBD2. There are 18 residues in the CDR3. After removal of 4 bases from V and 0 bases from J, the junction contained 7 bases not matched to a gene. Per the germline V gene, CDR1 is SGHRS and CDR2 is YFSETQ. The CDR3 region is CASSEGLAGVLSTDTQYF. The CDR3 bases are TGCGCCAGCAGCGAGGGACTAGCGGGAGTCTTGAGCACAGATACGCAGTATTTT.

There are a few counts of this clonotype. V usage is TRBV7-3 and J usage is TRBJ2-3; 8 bases fit TRBD2. CDR1 SGHTA and CDR2 FQGTGA come from the germline V gene. The V gene end was trimmed by 4 bases and the J gene end by 9 bases; junction bases not matched to a gene: 6. The CDR3 sequence is 13 residues long. The CDR3 region has the DNA TGTGCCAGCAGCTCCTCGAGCGGGAGAACGCAGTATTTT. Translated, it gives CASSSSSGRTQYF. Looking up the rest from reference TRBV7-3 and TRBJ2-3 gives the full variable domain: GAGVSQTPSNKVTEKGKYVELRCDPISGHTALYWYRQSLGQGPEFLIYFQGTGAADDSGLPNDRFFAVRPEGSVSTLKIQRTERGDSAVYLCASSSSSGRTQYFGPGTRLTVL.

The chain links TRBV4-1 to TRBJ2-1; 7 nucleotides line up with TRBD2. Germline V gene sequence: CDR1 MGHRA, CDR2 YSYEKL. This CDR3 comprises 16 residues. V was clipped by 1 base and J by 6 bases; unmatched bases: 9. Here the CDR3 DNA reads TGCGCCAGCAGCCAAGGGGGGGGTCATCCCAGCAATGAGCAGTTCTTC. Amino acids: CASSQGGGHPSNEQFF.

This clonotype was counted only a few times. The chain joins TRBV29-1 to TRBJ1-4, with no clear D. The germline V gene encodes CDR1 SQVTM and CDR2 ANQGSEA. The CDR3 spans 14 residues. Trimming removed 2 bases from V and 7 bases from J, with 14 bases in between. The CDR3 sequence is CSVEIGQLGEKLFF. The DNA of the CDR3 is TGCAGCGTTGAAATTGGTCAGCTTGGTGAAAAACTGTTTTTT.

The rearrangement links TRBV20-1 to TRBJ2-1; the D gene is possibly TRBD1 (6 bases). The ends were cut back, 0 bases at V and 7 bases at J, with 16 bases in the middle. Germline V CDR1 and CDR2: DFQATT, SNEGSKA (reference sequence). This CDR3 is built from 15 residues. The CDR3 region is CSARDPQRGINEQFF. The CDR3 DNA reads TGCAGTGCTAGAGATCCACAGAGGGGGATTAATGAGCAGTTCTTC.

There are a few counts of this clonotype. The chain couples TRBV4-3 to TRBJ1-1, with D possibly TRBD1 on 5 matching bases. Looked up from germline, CDR1 is LGHNA and CDR2 is YSLEER. This CDR3 is 16 amino acids long. V was shortened by 4 bases and J by 7 bases, with 22 bases between the two germline ends. The CDR3 sequence: CASSRSGTSLSSEAFF. The CDR3 DNA follows: TGCGCCAGCAGCCGTTCCGGGACGTCTCTTAGCAGTGAAGCTTTCTTT.

V is TRBV7-2 and J is TRBJ2-7, with a weak D call TRBD2 (6 bases). The ends were cut back, 2 bases at V and 5 bases at J, with 13 bases in the middle. Germline V gene data show CDR1 as SGHTA and CDR2 as FQGNSA. The CDR3 contains 14 residues. The CDR3 is CASSLWDSLHEQYF. CDR3 sequence (DNA): TGTGCCAGCAGCTTATGGGACTCCCTCCACGAGCAGTACTTC.

This CDR3 is CSATPTRDSYNEQFF. The CDR3 region has the DNA TGCAGTGCTACCCCCACGCGGGACTCCTACAATGAGCAGTTCTTC. The chain carries TRBV20-1 and TRBJ2-1; D might be TRBD2 (6 bases). The germline V and J ends were trimmed by 4 bases and 0 bases, with 13 bases remaining between them. The CDR3 runs 15 residues. From germline, CDR1 is DFQATT and CDR2 SNEGSKA (reference sequence).

V and J are TRBV7-9 and TRBJ1-3, with D possibly being TRBD1 (6 bases). Germline V CDR1 and CDR2: SEHNR, FQNEAQ (reference sequence). With 1 base removed from V and 0 bases from J, the gap between germline ends came to 13 bases. The CDR3 has 17 residues. CDR3 sequence reads: CASSLEGTPYSGNTIYF. In nucleotides, the CDR3 is TGTGCCAGCAGCTTAGAGGGGACACCTTACTCTGGAAACACCATATATTTT.